This TCR beta chain was documented in a study of T cells in Graves' hyperthyroidism and ophthalmopathy. Study in general: Peripheral blood collection took place at initial diagnosis, before any treatment. Whole-study results and caveats: A 13 V-J model separated ophthalmopathy from stable hyperthyroidism. Most thyroid clonotypes with frequency above 0.001 were detected in blood.

The CDR3 covers 14 residues. Trimming cost V 5 bases and J 6 bases, with 17 bases left between them. Per the germline V gene, CDR1 is SGHNT and CDR2 is YENEEA. In its sample, this clonotype was seen many times. As yet, its antigen is unknown. There were TCR beta CDR3 regions amplified from RNA transcripts. First-round RT-PCR of the TCR CDR3 relied on the HTBI primer set. TCRdb passed the multiplex PCR reads through MiXCR, listing each CDR3 protein once. Of about 600,000 distinct CDR3 sequences in the sample, 12% to 15% are singletons; the top ten hold over 6%. The sequenced material came from blood. This chain links TRBV11-3 with TRBJ2-7; D unresolved. The clonotype was recovered from a young woman with Graves' ophthalmopathy. CDR3 sequence reads: CASSPGPVGREQYF. The CDR3 DNA reads TGTGCCAGCAGCCCCGGACCCGTCGGTCGCGAGCAGTACTTC.